This T cell receptor (beta chain) is from a study of identical twins. TCRdb independently ran MiXCR on the 5' RACE reads; one entry per CDR3 protein. Counted here are 350,000 to 500,000 distinct CDR3 sequences, 18% occurring once; the ten biggest clones make up less than 15%. The CDR3 has 13 residues. The germline CDR1 and CDR2 sequences are MNHEY and SMNVEV (reference sequence). V lost 7 bases and J lost 6, with 15 bases in between. This clonotype came up many times. This chain links TRBV27 with TRBJ1-1; D gene ambiguous. The sample consisted of naive T cells sorted from blood. The TCR was taken from a man aged 45-65 years in good health. The CDR3 bases are TGTGCCAGCACCCGATCGGGTACCGCTGAAGCTTTCTTT. Its protein is CASTRSGTAEAFF.